This entry describes one T cell receptor beta chain. Antigen unknown. The sample comes from a study of monozygotic twins with inflammatory bowel disease. Notes on the study in general: Healthy co-twins showed greater TCRbeta diversity (inverse Simpson) than IBD patients.

Nested PCRs (about 17 and 10 cycles, two total) were applied to TCRalpha and TCRbeta cDNA. One entry per CDR3 protein, without DNA, is what TCRdb gives after re-calling the 5' RACE reads. The sample holds fewer than 550,000 distinct CDR3 sequences. The TCR originated in a human donor with ulcerative colitis or Crohn's disease, or a healthy co-twin of an affected twin (not recorded which). The material sequenced was blood.

The CDR3 here is CASSGGVGYEQYF. J is TRBJ2-7 and V is TRBV7-7; TCRdb calls TRBD1, which cannot be checked without DNA. The CDR3 totals 13 residues. Germline CDR1 reads SSHAT; CDR2 reads FNYEAQ (reference sequence).